This T cell receptor (beta chain) originates from a study of blood T cell repertoires in COVID-19. CDR1 is SGHKS and CDR2 is YYEKEE in the germline V gene (reference sequence). The CDR3 runs to 15 residues. After removal of 1 base from V and 4 bases from J, the junction contained 4 bases not matched to a gene. Enrolled through a virtual design, the participants were between about 18 and 100 years of age and came from some 26 US areas. Self-reported history from a screening survey and questionnaire set each donor's cohort. The data were produced by immunoSEQ multiplex PCR, yet TCRdb's version contains in-frame clones alone and is incomplete. The profile shows approximately 150,000 clones, roughly 90% of them singletons.

This TCR was sampled from a woman in her thirties or forties who had been exposed to COVID-19. Sequencing was done on a sample of PBMCs or T cells enriched from blood (not recorded which). The V gene is TRBV5-5, the J gene TRBJ1-1, with 10 bases matching TRBD1. This CDR3 is CASSLSGQGGTEAFF. DNA for the CDR3: TGTGCCAGCAGCTTGTCTGGACAGGGGGGCACTGAAGCTTTCTTT.